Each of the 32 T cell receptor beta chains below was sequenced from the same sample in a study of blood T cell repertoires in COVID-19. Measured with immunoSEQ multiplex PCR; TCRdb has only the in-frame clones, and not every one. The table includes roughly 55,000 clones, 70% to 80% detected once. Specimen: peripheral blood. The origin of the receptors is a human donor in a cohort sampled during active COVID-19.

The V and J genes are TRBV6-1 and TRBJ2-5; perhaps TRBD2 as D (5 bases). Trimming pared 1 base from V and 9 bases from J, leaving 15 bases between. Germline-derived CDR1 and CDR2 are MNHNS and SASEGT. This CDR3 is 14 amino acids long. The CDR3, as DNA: TGTGCCAGCAGTGAAGTAACTAACGTGAGGGCCCAGTACTTC. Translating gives CASSEVTNVRAQYF.

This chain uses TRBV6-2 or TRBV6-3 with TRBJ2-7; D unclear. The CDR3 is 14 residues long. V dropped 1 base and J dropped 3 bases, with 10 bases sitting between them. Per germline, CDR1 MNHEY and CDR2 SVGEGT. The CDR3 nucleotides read TGTGCCAGCAGTTACTTTGGAGAGAGCTACGAGCAGTACTTC. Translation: CASSYFGESYEQYF.

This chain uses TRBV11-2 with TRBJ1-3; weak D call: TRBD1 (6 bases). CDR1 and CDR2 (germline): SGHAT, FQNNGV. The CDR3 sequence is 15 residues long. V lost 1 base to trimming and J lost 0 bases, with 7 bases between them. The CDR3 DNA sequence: TGTGCCAGCAGCTTAGGGGACACCTCTGGAAACACCATATATTTT. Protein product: CASSLGDTSGNTIYF.

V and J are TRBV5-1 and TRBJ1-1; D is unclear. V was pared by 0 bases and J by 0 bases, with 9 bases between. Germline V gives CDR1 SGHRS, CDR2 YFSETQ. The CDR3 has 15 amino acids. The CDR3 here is CASSLGTGVNTEAFF. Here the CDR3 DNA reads TGCGCCAGCAGCTTGGGTACCGGGGTGAACACTGAAGCTTTCTTT.

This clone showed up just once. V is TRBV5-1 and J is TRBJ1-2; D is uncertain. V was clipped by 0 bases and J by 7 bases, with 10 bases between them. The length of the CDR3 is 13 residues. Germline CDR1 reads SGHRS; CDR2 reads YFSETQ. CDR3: CASSLEPEGGYTF. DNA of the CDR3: TGCGCCAGCAGCTTGGAACCAGAGGGTGGCTACACCTTC. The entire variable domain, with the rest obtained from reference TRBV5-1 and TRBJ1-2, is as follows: KAGVTQTPRYLIKTRGQQVTLSCSPISGHRSVSWYQQTPGQGLQFLFEYFSETQRNKGNFPGRFSGRQFSNSRSEMNVSTLELGDSALYLCASSLEPEGGYTFGSGTRLTVV.

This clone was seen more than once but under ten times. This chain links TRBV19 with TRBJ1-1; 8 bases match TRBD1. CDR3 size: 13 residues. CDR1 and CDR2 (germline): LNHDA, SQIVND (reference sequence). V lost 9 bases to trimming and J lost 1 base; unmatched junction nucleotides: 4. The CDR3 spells CASQGAPNTEAFF. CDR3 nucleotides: TGTGCCAGCCAGGGGGCGCCGAACACTGAAGCTTTCTTT.

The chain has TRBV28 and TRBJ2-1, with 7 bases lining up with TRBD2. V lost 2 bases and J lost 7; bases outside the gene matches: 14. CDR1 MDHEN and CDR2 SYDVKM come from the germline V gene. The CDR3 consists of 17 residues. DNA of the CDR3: TGTGCCAGCAGTTTAAGACCTTCCGGCGGGAGCAAGAATGAGCAGTTCTTC. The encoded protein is CASSLRPSGGSKNEQFF.

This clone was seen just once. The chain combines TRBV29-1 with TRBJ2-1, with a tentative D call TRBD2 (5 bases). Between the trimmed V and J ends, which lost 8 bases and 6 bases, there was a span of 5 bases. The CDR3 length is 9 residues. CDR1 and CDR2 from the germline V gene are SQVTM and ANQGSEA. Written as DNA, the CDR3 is TGCAGCCGGGGCAATGAGCAGTTCTTC. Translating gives CSRGNEQFF.

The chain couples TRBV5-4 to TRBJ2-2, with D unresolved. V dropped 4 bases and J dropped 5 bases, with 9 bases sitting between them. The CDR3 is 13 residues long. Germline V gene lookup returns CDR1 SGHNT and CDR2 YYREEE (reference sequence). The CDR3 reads CASSAARTGELFF. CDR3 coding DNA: TGTGCCAGCAGCGCCGCGAGGACCGGGGAGCTGTTTTTT. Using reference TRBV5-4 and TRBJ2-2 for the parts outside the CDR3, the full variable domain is ETGVTQSPTHLIKTRGQQVTLRCSSQSGHNTVSWYQQALGQGPQFIFQYYREEENGRGNFPPRFSGLQFPNYSSELNVNALELDDSALYLCASSAARTGELFFGEGSRLTVL.

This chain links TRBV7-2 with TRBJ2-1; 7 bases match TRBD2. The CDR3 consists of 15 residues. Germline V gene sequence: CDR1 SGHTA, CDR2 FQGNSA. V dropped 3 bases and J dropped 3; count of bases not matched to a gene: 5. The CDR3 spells CASSLGGGYYNEQFF. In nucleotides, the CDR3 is TGTGCCAGCAGCTTGGGGGGGGGATACTACAATGAGCAGTTCTTC.

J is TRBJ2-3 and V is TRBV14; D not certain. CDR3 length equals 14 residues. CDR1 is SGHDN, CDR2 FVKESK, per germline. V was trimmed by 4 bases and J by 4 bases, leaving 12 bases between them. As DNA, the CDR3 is TGTGCCAGCAGCCCATATGGCCGCCCAGATACGCAGTATTTT. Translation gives CASSPYGRPDTQYF.

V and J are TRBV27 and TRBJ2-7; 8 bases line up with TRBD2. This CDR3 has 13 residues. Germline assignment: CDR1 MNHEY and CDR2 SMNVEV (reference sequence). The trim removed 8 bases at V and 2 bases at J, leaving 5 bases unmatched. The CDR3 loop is CASVGLATYEQYF. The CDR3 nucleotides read TGTGCCAGCGTTGGACTAGCTACCTACGAGCAGTACTTC.

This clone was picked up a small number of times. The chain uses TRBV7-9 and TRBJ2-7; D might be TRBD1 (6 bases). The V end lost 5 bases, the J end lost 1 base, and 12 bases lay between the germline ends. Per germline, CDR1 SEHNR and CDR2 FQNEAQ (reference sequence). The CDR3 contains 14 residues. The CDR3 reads CASSPSRGSYEQYF. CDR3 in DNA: TGTGCCAGCAGCCCTAGCAGGGGATCCTACGAGCAGTACTTC.

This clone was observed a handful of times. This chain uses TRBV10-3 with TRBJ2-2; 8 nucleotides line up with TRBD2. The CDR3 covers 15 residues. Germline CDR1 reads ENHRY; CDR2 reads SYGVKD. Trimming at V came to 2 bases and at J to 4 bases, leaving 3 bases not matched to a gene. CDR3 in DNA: TGTGCCATCAGTGAGGCTAGCGGGTTCACCGGGGAGCTGTTTTTT. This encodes CAISEASGFTGELFF.

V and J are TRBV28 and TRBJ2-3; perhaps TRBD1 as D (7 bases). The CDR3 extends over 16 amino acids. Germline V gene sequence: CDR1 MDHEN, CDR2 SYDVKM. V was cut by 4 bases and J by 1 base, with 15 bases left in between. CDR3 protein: CASSSPQGGGTDTQYF. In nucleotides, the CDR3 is TGTGCCAGCAGTTCGCCCCAGGGGGGAGGCACAGATACGCAGTATTTT.

CDR3 residues: CASTLNGQVYNEQFF. The CDR3, as DNA: TGTGCCAGTACACTGAATGGACAGGTCTACAATGAGCAGTTCTTC. This chain connects TRBV27 to TRBJ2-1, with 7 bases identical to TRBD1. V shed 9 bases and J 3 bases; nucleotides not matched to a gene: 11. Germline loops: CDR1 MNHEY, CDR2 SMNVEV (reference sequence). The CDR3 has 15 amino acids.

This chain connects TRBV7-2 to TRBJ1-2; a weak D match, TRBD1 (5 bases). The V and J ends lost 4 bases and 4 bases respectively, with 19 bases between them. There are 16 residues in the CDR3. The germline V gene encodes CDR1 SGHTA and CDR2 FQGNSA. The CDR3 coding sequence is TGTGCCAGCAGCTCACGCGACGGGGGGTCAGGCTATGGCTACACCTTC. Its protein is CASSSRDGGSGYGYTF.

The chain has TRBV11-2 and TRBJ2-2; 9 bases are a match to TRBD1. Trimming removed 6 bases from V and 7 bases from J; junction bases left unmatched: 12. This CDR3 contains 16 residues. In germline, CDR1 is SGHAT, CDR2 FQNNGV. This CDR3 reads CASRATGTGLNGELFF. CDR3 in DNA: TGTGCCAGCAGAGCGACCGGGACAGGGCTGAACGGGGAGCTGTTTTTT. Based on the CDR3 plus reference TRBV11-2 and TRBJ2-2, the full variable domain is EAGVAQSPRYKIIEKRQSVAFWCNPISGHATLYWYQQILGQGPKLLIQFQNNGVVDDSQLPKDRFSAERLKGVDSTLKIQPAKLEDSAVYLCASRATGTGLNGELFFGEGSRLTVL.

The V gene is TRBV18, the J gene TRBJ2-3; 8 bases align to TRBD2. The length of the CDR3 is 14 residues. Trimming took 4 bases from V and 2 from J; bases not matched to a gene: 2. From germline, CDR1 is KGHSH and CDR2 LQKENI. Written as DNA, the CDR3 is TGTGCCAGCTCACGTAGCGGGGCCACAGATACGCAGTATTTT. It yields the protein CASSRSGATDTQYF. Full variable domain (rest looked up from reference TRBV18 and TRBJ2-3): NAGVMQNPRHLVRRRGQEARLRCSPMKGHSHVYWYRQLPEEGLKFMVYLQKENIIDESGMPKERFSAEFPKEGPSILRIQQVVRGDSAAYFCASSRSGATDTQYFGPGTRLTVL.

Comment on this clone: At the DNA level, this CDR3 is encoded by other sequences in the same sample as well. In nucleotides, the CDR3 is TGCGCCAGCAGCCAAGAACTAGCGTACGAGCAGTACTTC. Protein: CASSQELAYEQYF. This sequence joins TRBV4-3 and TRBJ2-7; TRBD2 matches at 7 bases. The CDR3 runs to 13 residues. With 0 bases clipped from V and 4 bases from J, the junction kept 0 bases outside the gene matches. The germline gives CDR1 LGHNA, CDR2 YSLEER.

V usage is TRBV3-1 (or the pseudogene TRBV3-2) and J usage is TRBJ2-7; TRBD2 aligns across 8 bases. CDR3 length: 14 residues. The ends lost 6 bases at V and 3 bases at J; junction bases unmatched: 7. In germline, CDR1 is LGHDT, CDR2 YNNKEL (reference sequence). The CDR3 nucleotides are TGTGCCAGCAGTGCACGGGGGGGGCACTACGAGCAGTACTTC. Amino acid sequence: CASSARGGHYEQYF.

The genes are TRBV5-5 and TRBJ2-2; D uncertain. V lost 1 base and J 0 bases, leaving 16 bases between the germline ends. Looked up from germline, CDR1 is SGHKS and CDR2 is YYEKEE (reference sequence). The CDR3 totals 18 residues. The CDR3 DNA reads TGTGCCAGCAGCTTGTCATCCAGTAGCTTCGCGAACACCGGGGAGCTGTTTTTT. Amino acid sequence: CASSLSSSSFANTGELFF.

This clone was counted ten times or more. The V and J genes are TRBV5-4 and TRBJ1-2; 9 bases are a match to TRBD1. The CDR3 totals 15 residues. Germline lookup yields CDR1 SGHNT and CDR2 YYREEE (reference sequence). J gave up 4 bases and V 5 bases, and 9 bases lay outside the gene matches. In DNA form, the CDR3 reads TGTGCCAGCAGGCGCCCGGGACAGGGCAGCTATGGCTACACCTTC. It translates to CASRRPGQGSYGYTF.

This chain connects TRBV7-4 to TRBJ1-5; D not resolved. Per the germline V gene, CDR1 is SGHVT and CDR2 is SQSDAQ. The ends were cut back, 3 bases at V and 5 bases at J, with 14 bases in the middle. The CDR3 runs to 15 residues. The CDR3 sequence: CASSFRGTHYQPQHF. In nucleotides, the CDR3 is TGTGCCAGCAGCTTTAGAGGCACTCACTATCAGCCCCAGCATTTT.

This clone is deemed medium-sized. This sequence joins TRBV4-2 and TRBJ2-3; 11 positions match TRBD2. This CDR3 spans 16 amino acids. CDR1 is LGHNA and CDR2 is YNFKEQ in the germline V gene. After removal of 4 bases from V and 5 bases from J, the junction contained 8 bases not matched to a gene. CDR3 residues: CASSPRLAGGGDTQYF. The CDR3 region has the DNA TGTGCCAGCAGCCCCCGGCTAGCGGGAGGCGGAGATACGCAGTATTTT.

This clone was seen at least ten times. The CDR3 sequence: CASSQGQRRFDFSYEQYF. CDR3 in DNA: TGTGCCAGCAGCCAAGGACAGCGCCGTTTCGACTTCTCCTACGAGCAGTACTTC. The genes are TRBV5-6 and TRBJ2-7; D possibly corresponds to TRBD1 (6 bases). The germline gives CDR1 SGHDT, CDR2 YYEEEE. The CDR3 sequence is 18 residues long. Trimming pared 4 bases from V and 0 bases from J, leaving 23 bases between. Full variable domain (outside the CDR3, taken from reference TRBV5-6 and TRBJ2-7): DAGVTQSPTHLIKTRGQQVTLRCSPKSGHDTVSWYQQALGQGPQFIFQYYEEEERQRGNFPDRFSGHQFPNYSSELNVNALLLGDSALYLCASSQGQRRFDFSYEQYFGPGTRLTVT.

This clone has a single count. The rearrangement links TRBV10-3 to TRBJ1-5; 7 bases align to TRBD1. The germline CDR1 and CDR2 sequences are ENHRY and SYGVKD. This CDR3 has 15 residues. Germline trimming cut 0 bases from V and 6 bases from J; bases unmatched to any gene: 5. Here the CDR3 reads CAISESGGQLQPQHF. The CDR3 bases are TGTGCCATCAGTGAGTCGGGGGGACAGCTTCAGCCCCAGCATTTT.

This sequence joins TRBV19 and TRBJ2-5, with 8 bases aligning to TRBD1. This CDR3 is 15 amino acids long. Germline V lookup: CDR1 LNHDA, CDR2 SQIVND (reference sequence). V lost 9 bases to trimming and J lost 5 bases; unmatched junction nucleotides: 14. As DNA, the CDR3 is TGTGCCAGCCGTCACCAGGGGGCTCCGCTGGAGACCCAGTACTTC. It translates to CASRHQGAPLETQYF.

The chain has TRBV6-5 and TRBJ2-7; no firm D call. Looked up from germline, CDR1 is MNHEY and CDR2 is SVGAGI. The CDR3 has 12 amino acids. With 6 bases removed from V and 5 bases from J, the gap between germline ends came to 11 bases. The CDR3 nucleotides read TGTGCCAGCAGGCGAGGCTGGGACGAGCAGTACTTC. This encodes CASRRGWDEQYF.

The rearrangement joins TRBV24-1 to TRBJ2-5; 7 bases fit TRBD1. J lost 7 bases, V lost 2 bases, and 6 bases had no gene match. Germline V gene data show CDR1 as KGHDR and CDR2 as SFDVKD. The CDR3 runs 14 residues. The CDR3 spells CATSDYRGRGTQYF. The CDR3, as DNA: TGTGCCACCAGTGATTACAGGGGCCGGGGGACCCAGTACTTC.

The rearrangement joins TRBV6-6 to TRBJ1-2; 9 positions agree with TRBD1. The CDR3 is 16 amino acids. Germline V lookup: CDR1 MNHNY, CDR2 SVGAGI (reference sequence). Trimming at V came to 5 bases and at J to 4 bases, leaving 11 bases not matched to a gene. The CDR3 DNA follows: TGTGCCAGCAGTAACCGTCCCGGGACAGGGATCTATGGCTACACCTTC. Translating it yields CASSNRPGTGIYGYTF.

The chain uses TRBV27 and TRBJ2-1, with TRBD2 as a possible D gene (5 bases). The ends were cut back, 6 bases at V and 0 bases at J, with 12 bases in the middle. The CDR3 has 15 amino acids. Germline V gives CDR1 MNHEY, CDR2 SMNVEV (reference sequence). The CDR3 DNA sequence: TGTGCCAGCAGGGGAGCGCACTCCTCCTACAATGAGCAGTTCTTC. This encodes CASRGAHSSYNEQFF.